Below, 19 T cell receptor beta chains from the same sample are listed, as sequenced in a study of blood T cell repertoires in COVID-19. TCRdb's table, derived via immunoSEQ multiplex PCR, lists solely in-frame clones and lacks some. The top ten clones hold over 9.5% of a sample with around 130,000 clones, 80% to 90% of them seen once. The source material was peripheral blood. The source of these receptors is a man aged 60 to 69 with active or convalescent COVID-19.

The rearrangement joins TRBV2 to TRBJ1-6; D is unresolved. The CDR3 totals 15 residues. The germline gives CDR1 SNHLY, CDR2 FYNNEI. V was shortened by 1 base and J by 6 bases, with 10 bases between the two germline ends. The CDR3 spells CASSEGQFPNSPLHF. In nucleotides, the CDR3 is TGTGCCAGCAGTGAAGGGCAGTTTCCTAATTCACCCCTCCACTTT.

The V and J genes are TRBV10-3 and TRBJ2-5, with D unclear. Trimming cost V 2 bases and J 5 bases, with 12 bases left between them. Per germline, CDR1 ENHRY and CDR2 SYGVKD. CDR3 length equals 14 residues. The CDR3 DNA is TGTGCCATCAGTGAGGGCGCGGAGTCGGAGACCCAGTACTTC. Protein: CAISEGAESETQYF.

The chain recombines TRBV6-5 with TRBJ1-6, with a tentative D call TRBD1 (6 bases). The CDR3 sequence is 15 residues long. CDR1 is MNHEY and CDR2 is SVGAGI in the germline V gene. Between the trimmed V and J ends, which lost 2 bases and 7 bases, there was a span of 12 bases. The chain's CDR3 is CASSYGAGVNSPLHF. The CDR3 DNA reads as TGTGCCAGCAGTTACGGGGCAGGGGTAAATTCACCCCTCCACTTT.

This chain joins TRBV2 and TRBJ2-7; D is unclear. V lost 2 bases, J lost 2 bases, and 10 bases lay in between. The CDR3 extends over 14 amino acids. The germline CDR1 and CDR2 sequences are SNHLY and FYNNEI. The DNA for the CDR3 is TGTGCCAGCAGTGAATCGGAGCTCACCTACGAGCAGTACTTC. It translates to CASSESELTYEQYF. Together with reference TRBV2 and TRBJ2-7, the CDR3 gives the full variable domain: EPEVTQTPSHQVTQMGQEVILRCVPISNHLYFYWYRQILGQKVEFLVSFYNNEISEKSEIFDDQFSVERPDGSNFTLKIRSTKLEDSAMYFCASSESELTYEQYFGPGTRLTVT.

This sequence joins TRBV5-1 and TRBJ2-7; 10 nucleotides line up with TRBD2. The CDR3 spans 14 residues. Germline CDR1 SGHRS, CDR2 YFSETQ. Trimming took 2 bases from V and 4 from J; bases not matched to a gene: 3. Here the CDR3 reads CASSLTSGVYEQYF. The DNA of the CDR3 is TGCGCCAGCAGCTTAACTAGCGGGGTGTACGAGCAGTACTTC.

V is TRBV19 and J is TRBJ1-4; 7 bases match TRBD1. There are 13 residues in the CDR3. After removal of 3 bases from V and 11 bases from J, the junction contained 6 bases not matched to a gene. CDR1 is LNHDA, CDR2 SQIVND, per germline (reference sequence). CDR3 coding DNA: TGTGCCAGTAGTATCGCCGGGACAGTGAAACTGTTTTTT. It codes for CASSIAGTVKLFF.

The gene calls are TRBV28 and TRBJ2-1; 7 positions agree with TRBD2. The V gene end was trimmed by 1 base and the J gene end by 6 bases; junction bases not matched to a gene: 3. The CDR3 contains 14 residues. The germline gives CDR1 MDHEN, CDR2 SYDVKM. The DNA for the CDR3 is TGTGCCAGCAGTTTATTCGGGGAGGGCAATGAGCAGTTCTTC. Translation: CASSLFGEGNEQFF. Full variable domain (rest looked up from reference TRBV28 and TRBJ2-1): DVKVTQSSRYLVKRTGEKVFLECVQDMDHENMFWYRQDPGLGLRLIYFSYDVKMKEKGDIPEGYSVSREKKERFSLILESASTNQTSMYLCASSLFGEGNEQFFGPGTRLTVL.

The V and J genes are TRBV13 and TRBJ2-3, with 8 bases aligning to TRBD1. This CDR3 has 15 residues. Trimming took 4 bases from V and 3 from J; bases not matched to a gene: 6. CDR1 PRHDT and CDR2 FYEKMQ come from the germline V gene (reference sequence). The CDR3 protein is CASSYRQGLTDTQYF. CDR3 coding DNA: TGTGCCAGCAGCTACAGACAGGGGCTAACAGATACGCAGTATTTT.

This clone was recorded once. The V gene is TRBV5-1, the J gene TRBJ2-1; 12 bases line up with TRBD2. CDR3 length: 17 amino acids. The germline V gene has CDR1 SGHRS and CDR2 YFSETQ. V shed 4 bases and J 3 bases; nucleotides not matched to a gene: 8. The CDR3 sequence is CASSLPATSGSYNEQFF. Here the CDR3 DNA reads TGCGCCAGCAGCCTCCCCGCGACTAGCGGGAGCTACAATGAGCAGTTCTTC.

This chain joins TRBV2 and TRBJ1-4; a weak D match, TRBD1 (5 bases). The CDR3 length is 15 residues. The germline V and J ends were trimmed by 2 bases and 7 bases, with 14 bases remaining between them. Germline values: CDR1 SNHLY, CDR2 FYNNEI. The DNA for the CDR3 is TGTGCCAGCAGTGAATCTGGGCAGGGAAGTGAAAAACTGTTTTTT. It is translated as CASSESGQGSEKLFF. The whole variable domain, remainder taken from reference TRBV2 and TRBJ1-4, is EPEVTQTPSHQVTQMGQEVILRCVPISNHLYFYWYRQILGQKVEFLVSFYNNEISEKSEIFDDQFSVERPDGSNFTLKIRSTKLEDSAMYFCASSESGQGSEKLFFGSGTQLSVL.

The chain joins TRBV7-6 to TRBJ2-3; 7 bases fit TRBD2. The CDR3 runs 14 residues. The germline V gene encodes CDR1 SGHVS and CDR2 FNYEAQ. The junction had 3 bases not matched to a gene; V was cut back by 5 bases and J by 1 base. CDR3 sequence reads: CASSHRGGTDTQYF. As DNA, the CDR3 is TGTGCCAGCAGCCACCGGGGGGGCACAGATACGCAGTATTTT.

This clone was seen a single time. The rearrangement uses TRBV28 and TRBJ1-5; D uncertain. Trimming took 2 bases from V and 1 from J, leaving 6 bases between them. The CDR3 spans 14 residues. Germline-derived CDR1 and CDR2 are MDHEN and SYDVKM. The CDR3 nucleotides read TGTGCCAGCAGTTTAGTAGAAAGCAATCAGCCCCAGCATTTT. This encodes CASSLVESNQPQHF.

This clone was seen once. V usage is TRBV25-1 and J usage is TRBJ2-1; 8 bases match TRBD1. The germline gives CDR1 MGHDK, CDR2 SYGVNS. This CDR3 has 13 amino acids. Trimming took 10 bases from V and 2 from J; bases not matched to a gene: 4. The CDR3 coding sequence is TGTGCCACCAGACAGGGGCCCTACAATGAGCAGTTCTTC. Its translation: CATRQGPYNEQFF.

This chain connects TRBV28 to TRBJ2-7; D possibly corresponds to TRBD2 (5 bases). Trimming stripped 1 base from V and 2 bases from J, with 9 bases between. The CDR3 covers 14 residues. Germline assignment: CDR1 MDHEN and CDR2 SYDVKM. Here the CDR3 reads CASSLLRVPYEQYF. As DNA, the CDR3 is TGTGCCAGCAGTTTATTGAGGGTTCCCTACGAGCAGTACTTC.

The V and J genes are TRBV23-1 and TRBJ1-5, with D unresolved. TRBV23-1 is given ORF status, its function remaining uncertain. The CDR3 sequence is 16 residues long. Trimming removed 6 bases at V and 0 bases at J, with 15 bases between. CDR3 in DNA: TGCGCCAGCAGAACCCCCCAGCGGAATAGCAATCAGCCCCAGCATTTT. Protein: CASRTPQRNSNQPQHF.

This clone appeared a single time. CDR3: CASSFQTGNPKNIQYF. CDR3 bases: TGTGCCAGCAGCTTTCAGACAGGGAATCCCAAAAACATTCAGTACTTC. The chain uses TRBV5-6 and TRBJ2-4; 7 nucleotides match TRBD1. Germline loops: CDR1 SGHDT, CDR2 YYEEEE. The CDR3 sequence is 16 residues long. V lost 2 bases, J lost 2 bases, and 7 bases stayed unmatched.

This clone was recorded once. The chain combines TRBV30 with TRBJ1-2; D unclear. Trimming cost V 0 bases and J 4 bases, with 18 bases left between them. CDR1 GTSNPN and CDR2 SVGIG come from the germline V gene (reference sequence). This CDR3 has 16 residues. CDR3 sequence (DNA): TGTGCCTGGAGTGTACCTAGCGACATTCTCCCCTATGGCTACACCTTC. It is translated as CAWSVPSDILPYGYTF.

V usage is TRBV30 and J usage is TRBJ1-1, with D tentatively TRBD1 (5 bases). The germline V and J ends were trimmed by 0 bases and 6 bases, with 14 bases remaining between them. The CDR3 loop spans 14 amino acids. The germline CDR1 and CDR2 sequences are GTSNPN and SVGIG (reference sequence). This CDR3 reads CAWSVISGGAEAFF. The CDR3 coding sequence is TGTGCCTGGAGTGTAATTTCGGGGGGGGCTGAAGCTTTCTTT.

CDR3 nucleotide sequence: TGTGCCAGCTCCCCCGGGACAGGGCTGGATGGCTACACCTTC. Translating it yields CASSPGTGLDGYTF. The chain uses TRBV18 and TRBJ1-2, with 9 bases identical to TRBD1. V lost 6 bases to trimming and J lost 6 bases; unmatched junction nucleotides: 8. Germline-derived CDR1 and CDR2 are KGHSH and LQKENI. CDR3 length: 14 amino acids.